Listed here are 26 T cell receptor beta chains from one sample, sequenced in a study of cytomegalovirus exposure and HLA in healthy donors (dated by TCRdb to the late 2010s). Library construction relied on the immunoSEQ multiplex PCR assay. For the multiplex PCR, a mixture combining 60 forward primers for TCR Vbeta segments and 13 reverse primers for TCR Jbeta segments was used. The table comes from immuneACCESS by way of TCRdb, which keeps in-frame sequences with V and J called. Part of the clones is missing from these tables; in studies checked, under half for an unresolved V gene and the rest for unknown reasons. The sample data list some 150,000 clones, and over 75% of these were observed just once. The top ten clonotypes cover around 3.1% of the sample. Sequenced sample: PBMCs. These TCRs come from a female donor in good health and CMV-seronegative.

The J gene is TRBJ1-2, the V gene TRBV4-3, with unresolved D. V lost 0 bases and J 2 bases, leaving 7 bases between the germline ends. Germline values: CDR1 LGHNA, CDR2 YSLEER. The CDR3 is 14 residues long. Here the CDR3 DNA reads TGCGCCAGCAGCCAAGATACGGTGAACTATGGCTACACCTTC. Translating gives CASSQDTVNYGYTF.

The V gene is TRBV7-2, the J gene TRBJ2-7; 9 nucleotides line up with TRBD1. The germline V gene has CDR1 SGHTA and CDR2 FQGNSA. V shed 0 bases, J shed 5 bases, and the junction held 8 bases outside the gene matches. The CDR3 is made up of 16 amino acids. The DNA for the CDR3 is TGTGCCAGCAGCTTAGCGCGTTTGGGACAGGGTAACGAGCAGTACTTC. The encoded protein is CASSLARLGQGNEQYF. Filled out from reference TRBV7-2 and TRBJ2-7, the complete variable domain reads GAGVSQSPSNKVTEKGKDVELRCDPISGHTALYWYRQSLGQGLEFLIYFQGNSAPDKSGLPSDRFSAERTGGSVSTLTIQRTQQEDSAVYLCASSLARLGQGNEQYFGPGTRLTVT.

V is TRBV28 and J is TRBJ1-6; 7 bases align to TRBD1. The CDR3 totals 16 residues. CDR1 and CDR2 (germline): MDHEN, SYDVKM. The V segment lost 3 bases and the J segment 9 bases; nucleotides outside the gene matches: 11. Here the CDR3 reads CASSFAPGQPASPLHF. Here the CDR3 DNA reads TGTGCCAGCAGTTTCGCACCGGGACAGCCAGCTTCACCCCTCCACTTT.

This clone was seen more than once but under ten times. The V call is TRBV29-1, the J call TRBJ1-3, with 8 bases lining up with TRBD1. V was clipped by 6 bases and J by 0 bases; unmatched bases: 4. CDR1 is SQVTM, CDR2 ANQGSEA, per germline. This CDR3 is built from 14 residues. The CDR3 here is CSVRDRHSGNTIYF. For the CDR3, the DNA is TGCAGCGTCCGGGACAGGCACTCTGGAAACACCATATATTTT.

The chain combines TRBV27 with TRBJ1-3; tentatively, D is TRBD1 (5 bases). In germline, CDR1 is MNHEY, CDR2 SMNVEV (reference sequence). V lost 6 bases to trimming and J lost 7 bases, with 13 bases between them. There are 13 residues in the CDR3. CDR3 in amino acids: CASRPPGGNTIYF. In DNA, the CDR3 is TGTGCCAGCAGACCACCGGGGGGGAACACCATATATTTT.

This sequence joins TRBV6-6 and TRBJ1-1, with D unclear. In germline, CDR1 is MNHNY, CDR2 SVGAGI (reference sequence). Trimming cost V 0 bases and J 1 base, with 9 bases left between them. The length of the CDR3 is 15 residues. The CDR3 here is CASSYSGRTNTEAFF. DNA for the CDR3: TGTGCCAGCAGTTACTCGGGCCGCACGAACACTGAAGCTTTCTTT.

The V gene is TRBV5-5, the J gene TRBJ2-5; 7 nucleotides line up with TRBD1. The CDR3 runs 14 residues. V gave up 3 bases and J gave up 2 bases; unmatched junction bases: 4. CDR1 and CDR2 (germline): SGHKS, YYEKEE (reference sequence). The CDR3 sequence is CASSSGQFQETQYF. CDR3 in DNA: TGTGCCAGCAGCTCGGGACAGTTTCAAGAGACCCAGTACTTC.

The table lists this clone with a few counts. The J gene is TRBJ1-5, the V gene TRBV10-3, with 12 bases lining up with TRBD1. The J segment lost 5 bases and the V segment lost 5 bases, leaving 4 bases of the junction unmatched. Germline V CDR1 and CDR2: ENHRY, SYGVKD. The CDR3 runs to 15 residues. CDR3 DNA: TGTGCCATCAGTACCGGGACAGGGGGCTATCAGCCCCAGCATTTT. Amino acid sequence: CAISTGTGGYQPQHF.

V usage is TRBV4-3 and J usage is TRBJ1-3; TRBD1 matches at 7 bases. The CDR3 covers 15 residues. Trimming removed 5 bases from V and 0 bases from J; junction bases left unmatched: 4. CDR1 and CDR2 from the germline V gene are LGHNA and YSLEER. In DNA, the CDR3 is TGCGCCAGCAGCACCGGGACAGACTCTGGAAACACCATATATTTT. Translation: CASSTGTDSGNTIYF.

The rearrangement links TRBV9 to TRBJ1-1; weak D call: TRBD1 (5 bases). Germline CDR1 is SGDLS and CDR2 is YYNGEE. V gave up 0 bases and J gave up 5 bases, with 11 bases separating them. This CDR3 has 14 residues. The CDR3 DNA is TGTGCCAGCAGCGTAGCGGGGGAAGGGACTGAAGCTTTCTTT. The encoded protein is CASSVAGEGTEAFF.

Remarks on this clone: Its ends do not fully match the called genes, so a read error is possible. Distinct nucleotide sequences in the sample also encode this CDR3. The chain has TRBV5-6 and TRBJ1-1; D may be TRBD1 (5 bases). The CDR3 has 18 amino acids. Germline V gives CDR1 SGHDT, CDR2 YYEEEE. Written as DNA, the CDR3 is TGTGCCAGCAGCTTCTTAGGAGGGTTTGAGGGGCCGAACACCGAAGCTTTCTTT. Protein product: CASSFLGGFEGPNTEAFF.

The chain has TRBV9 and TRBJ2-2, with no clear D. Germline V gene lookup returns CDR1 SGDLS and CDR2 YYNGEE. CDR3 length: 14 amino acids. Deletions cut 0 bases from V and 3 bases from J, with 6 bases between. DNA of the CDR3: TGTGCCAGCAGCGTAGTTTCGGACACCGGGGAGCTGTTTTTT. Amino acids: CASSVVSDTGELFF.

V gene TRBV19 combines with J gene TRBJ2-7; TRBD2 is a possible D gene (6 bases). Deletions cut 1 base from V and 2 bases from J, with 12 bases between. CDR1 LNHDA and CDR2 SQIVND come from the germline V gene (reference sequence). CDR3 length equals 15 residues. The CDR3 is CASSIGSGGTYEQYF. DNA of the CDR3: TGTGCCAGTAGTATAGGTAGCGGAGGGACCTACGAGCAGTACTTC.

CDR3 bases: TGTGCCAGCAGCCCCGACCCGAGGGGCTACACCTTC. This encodes CASSPDPRGYTF. J is TRBJ1-2 and V is TRBV6-5; D not resolved. Germline V gene sequence: CDR1 MNHEY, CDR2 SVGAGI. The CDR3 has 12 residues. Trimming took 6 bases from V and 8 from J, leaving 13 bases between them.

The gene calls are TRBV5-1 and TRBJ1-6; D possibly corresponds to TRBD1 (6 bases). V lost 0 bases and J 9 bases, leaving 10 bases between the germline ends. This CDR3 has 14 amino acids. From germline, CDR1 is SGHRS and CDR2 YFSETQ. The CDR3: CASSLVQGSSPLHF. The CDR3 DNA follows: TGCGCCAGCAGCTTGGTTCAGGGGAGTTCACCCCTCCACTTT.

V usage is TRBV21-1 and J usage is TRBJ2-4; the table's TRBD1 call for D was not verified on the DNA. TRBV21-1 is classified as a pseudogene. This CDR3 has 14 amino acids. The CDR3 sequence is CASSSRQGGNIQYF. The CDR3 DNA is TGTGCCAGCAGCAGCCGACAGGGGGGAAACATTCAGTACTTC.

The CDR3 spells CASSLVDRYNEQFF. In DNA, the CDR3 is TGCGCCAGCAGCTTGGTGGACAGGTACAATGAGCAGTTCTTC. This chain connects TRBV5-1 to TRBJ2-1; 7 bases line up with TRBD1. V lost 0 bases to trimming and J lost 4 bases; unmatched junction nucleotides: 1. CDR3 length: 14 residues. In germline, CDR1 is SGHRS, CDR2 YFSETQ.

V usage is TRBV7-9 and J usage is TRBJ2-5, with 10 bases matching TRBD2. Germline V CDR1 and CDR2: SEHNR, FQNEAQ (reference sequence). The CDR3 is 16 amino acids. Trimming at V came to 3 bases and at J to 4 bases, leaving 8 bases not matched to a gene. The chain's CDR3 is CASSLSLAGDLETQYF. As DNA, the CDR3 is TGTGCCAGCAGCTTGAGCCTAGCGGGAGATCTAGAGACCCAGTACTTC.

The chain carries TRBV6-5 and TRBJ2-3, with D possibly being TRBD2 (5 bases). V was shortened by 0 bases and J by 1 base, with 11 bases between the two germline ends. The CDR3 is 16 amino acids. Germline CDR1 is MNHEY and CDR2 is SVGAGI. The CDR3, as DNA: TGTGCCAGCAGTTACTCTGCGGACTCACGCACAGATACGCAGTATTTT. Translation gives CASSYSADSRTDTQYF.

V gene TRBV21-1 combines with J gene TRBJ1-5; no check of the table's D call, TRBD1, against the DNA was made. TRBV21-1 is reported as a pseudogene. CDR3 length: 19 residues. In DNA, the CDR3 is TGTGCCAGCAGCAAATTGGGACAGGGGGCGGGTTATAGCAATCAGCCCCAGCATTTT. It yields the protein CASSKLGQGAGYSNQPQHF.

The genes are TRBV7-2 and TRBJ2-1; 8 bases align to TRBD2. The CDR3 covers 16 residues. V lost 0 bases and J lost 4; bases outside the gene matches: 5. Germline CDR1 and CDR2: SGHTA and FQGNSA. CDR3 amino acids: CASSLATGGQYNEQFF. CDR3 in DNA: TGTGCCAGCAGCTTAGCGACGGGGGGGCAGTACAATGAGCAGTTCTTC.

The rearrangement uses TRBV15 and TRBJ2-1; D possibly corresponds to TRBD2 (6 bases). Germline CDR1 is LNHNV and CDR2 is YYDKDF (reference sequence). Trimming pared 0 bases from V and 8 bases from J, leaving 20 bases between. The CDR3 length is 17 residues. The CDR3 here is CATSRDAGTDSRDEQFF. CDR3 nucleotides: TGTGCCACCAGCAGAGATGCGGGAACTGACTCAAGAGATGAGCAGTTCTTC.

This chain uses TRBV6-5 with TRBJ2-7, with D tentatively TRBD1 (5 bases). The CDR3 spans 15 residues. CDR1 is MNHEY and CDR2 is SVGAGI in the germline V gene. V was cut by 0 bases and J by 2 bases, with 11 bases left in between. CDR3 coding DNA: TGTGCCAGCAGTTACTCGTCAGGGATCGCCTACGAGCAGTACTTC. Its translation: CASSYSSGIAYEQYF.

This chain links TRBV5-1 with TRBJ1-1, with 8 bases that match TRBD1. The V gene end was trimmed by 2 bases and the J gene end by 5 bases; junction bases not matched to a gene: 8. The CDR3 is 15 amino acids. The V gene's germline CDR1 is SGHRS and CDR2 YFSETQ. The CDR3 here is CASSLYRGIGTEAFF. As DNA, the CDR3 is TGCGCCAGCAGCTTATACAGGGGGATAGGAACTGAAGCTTTCTTT.

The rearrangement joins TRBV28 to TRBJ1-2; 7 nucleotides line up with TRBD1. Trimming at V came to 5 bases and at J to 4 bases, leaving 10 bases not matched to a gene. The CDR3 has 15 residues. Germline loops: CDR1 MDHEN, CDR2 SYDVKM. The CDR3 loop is CASSEAWDRGYGYTF. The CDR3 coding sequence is TGTGCCAGCAGTGAAGCTTGGGACAGAGGCTATGGCTACACCTTC.

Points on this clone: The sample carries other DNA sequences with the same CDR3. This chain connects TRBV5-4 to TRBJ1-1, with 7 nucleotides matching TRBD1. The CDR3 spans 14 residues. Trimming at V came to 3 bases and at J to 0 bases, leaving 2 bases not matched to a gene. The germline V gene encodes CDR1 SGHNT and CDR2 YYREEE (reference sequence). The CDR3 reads CASSSGQLNTEAFF. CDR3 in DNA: TGTGCCAGCAGCTCGGGACAGTTGAACACTGAAGCTTTCTTT.